The 16 T cell receptor beta chains presented below share a single source sample, sequenced in a study of T cell responses to AZD1222 COVID-19 vaccine. The repertoire was sequenced with immunoSEQ multiplex PCR; TCRdb's copy has only in-frame clones and lacks some. The sample contains approximately 100,000 clones, approximately 84% of which appear only once. The source material was peripheral blood, sampled on day 0 of AZD1222 vaccination. These receptors all stem from an adult in good health.

This chain connects TRBV6-5 to TRBJ2-7; D is unclear. The CDR3 loop spans 13 amino acids. Germline V gene data show CDR1 as MNHEY and CDR2 as SVGAGI. Trimming left V 6 bases short and J 0 bases short, with 9 bases between. The CDR3 DNA reads TGTGCCAGCAGGGGCCCTAACTCCTACGAGCAGTACTTC. Translated: CASRGPNSYEQYF.

The CDR3 region has the DNA TGTGCCAGCAGTTACGGGGGGAACACTGAAGCTTTCTTT. As protein: CASSYGGNTEAFF. V usage is TRBV12-3 or TRBV12-4 and J usage is TRBJ1-1, with D perhaps matching TRBD1 (5 bases). Trimming removed 4 bases from V and 1 base from J, with 7 bases in between. The CDR3 sequence is 13 residues long.

The genes are TRBV27 and TRBJ1-5, with D tentatively TRBD1 (6 bases). CDR1 is MNHEY and CDR2 is SMNVEV in the germline V gene (reference sequence). Trimming removed 4 bases from V and 6 bases from J, with 13 bases in between. CDR3 length equals 14 residues. The CDR3 is CASSSGGGSQPQHF. In DNA, the CDR3 is TGTGCCAGCAGTTCCGGGGGCGGGAGTCAGCCCCAGCATTTT.

V is TRBV28 and J is TRBJ1-3; D is uncertain. CDR3 length equals 16 residues. Germline lookup yields CDR1 MDHEN and CDR2 SYDVKM. The germline V and J ends were trimmed by 1 base and 0 bases, with 10 bases remaining between them. CDR3 sequence reads: CASSLFRLSSGNTIYF. The CDR3 coding sequence is TGTGCCAGCAGTTTATTTCGGCTGAGCTCTGGAAACACCATATATTTT. Variable domain in full (rest from reference TRBV28 and TRBJ1-3): DVKVTQSSRYLVKRTGEKVFLECVQDMDHENMFWYRQDPGLGLRLIYFSYDVKMKEKGDIPEGYSVSREKKERFSLILESASTNQTSMYLCASSLFRLSSGNTIYFGEGSWLTVV.

The chain links TRBV19 to TRBJ1-4, with D unresolved. Trimming removed 0 bases at V and 0 bases at J, with 11 bases between. Germline values: CDR1 LNHDA, CDR2 SQIVND (reference sequence). This CDR3 spans 17 amino acids. The CDR3 protein is CASSIDGNFATNEKLFF. Written as DNA, the CDR3 is TGTGCCAGTAGTATAGATGGGAACTTTGCAACTAATGAAAAACTGTTTTTT.

V gene TRBV24-1 combines with J gene TRBJ2-5, with 8 bases identical to TRBD2. This CDR3 has 16 residues. The germline gives CDR1 KGHDR, CDR2 SFDVKD. V shed 2 bases, J shed 2 bases, and the junction held 6 bases outside the gene matches. The CDR3 DNA reads as TGTGCCACCAGTGATTCTACTAGCGGAGGACAAGAGACCCAGTACTTC. Translated: CATSDSTSGGQETQYF.

The rearrangement links TRBV7-9 to TRBJ1-2; the D is unclear. Germline CDR1 reads SEHNR; CDR2 reads FQNEAQ (reference sequence). The ends were cut back, 0 bases at V and 8 bases at J, with 13 bases in the middle. CDR3 size: 14 residues. This CDR3 is CASSLAVVVRGYTF. The CDR3 DNA is TGTGCCAGCAGCTTAGCGGTGGTTGTTCGCGGCTACACCTTC.

The rearrangement links TRBV24-1 to TRBJ2-3, with 7 positions matching TRBD1. This CDR3 is built from 12 residues. Germline CDR1 KGHDR, CDR2 SFDVKD. V shed 5 bases and J 14 bases; nucleotides not matched to a gene: 9. CDR3 amino acids: CATSVTGLRTYF. The CDR3 region has the DNA TGTGCCACCAGTGTGACAGGGCTCAGGACGTATTTT.

The sample holds one count of this clone. The CDR3 here is CASSLWGASQPQHF. For the CDR3, the DNA is TGTGCCAGCAGCTTATGGGGGGCAAGTCAGCCCCAGCATTTT. The chain is built from TRBV7-8 and TRBJ1-5; D is possibly TRBD1 (6 bases). Per the germline V gene, CDR1 is SGHVS and CDR2 is FQNEAQ. The CDR3 sequence is 14 residues long. Trimming removed 2 bases from V and 6 bases from J, with 11 bases in between.

The chain links TRBV2 to TRBJ1-5; no reliable D call. Germline V gives CDR1 SNHLY, CDR2 FYNNEI. V was pared by 7 bases and J by 3 bases, with 10 bases between. The CDR3 runs 13 residues. DNA for the CDR3: TGTGCCAGCACTACGGGGAACAATCAGCCCCAGCATTTT. Translating it yields CASTTGNNQPQHF.

The rearrangement joins TRBV29-1 to TRBJ2-7; TRBD2 agrees at 9 bases. The CDR3 is made up of 13 amino acids. With V trimmed by 3 bases and J by 3 bases, 3 bases remained unmatched. Germline V gene data show CDR1 as SQVTM and CDR2 as ANQGSEA. The CDR3 DNA reads TGCAGCGTTGAGGTTAGCGGGAGCTACGAGCAGTACTTC. As protein: CSVEVSGSYEQYF.

The V gene is TRBV14, the J gene TRBJ2-2; no firm D call. CDR1 SGHDN and CDR2 FVKESK come from the germline V gene. V was clipped by 4 bases and J by 7 bases, with 10 bases between them. The CDR3 sequence is 13 residues long. CDR3 loop: CASSPRSHGELFF. DNA of the CDR3: TGTGCCAGCAGCCCGAGATCCCACGGGGAGCTGTTTTTT. The whole variable domain, filled in from reference TRBV14 and TRBJ2-2, reads EAGVTQFPSHSVIEKGQTVTLRCDPISGHDNLYWYRRVMGKEIKFLLHFVKESKQDESGMPNNRFLAERTGGTYSTLKVQPAELEDSGVYFCASSPRSHGELFFGEGSRLTVL.

The chain couples TRBV9 to TRBJ1-2; D is uncertain. V was trimmed by 6 bases and J by 4 bases, leaving 13 bases between them. Per germline, CDR1 SGDLS and CDR2 YYNGEE. The CDR3 loop spans 13 amino acids. CDR3 amino acids: CASTREDAYGYTF. The CDR3 DNA sequence: TGTGCCAGCACCAGAGAAGACGCCTATGGCTACACCTTC.

The genes are TRBV24-1 and TRBJ1-1; D gene ambiguous. V was clipped by 12 bases and J by 0 bases, with 16 bases between them. Germline lookup yields CDR1 KGHDR and CDR2 SFDVKD. CDR3 size: 14 residues. This CDR3 reads CAAYMDLMNTEAFF. CDR3 nucleotides: TGTGCCGCCTACATGGATCTGATGAACACTGAAGCTTTCTTT.

The J gene is TRBJ1-2, the V gene TRBV5-5; D perhaps matches TRBD1 (5 bases). V was pared by 4 bases and J by 5 bases, with 15 bases between. The CDR3 consists of 14 residues. Germline V gives CDR1 SGHKS, CDR2 YYEKEE (reference sequence). The CDR3 protein is CASSPAGPGYGYTF. DNA of the CDR3: TGTGCCAGCAGCCCCGCGGGACCTGGGTATGGCTACACCTTC.

The chain joins TRBV14 to TRBJ2-1; 8 bases map to TRBD1. This CDR3 has 17 amino acids. Germline CDR1 and CDR2: SGHDN and FVKESK. The V segment lost 0 bases and the J segment 6 bases; nucleotides outside the gene matches: 10. As DNA, the CDR3 is TGTGCCAGCAGCCAAGATATTCGGCAGGGGGCGAGCAATGAGCAGTTCTTC. Protein: CASSQDIRQGASNEQFF.